This TCR beta chain was sequenced for a study of cytomegalovirus exposure and HLA in healthy donors. Findings of the study overall: The authors later found TCR association rates varying by HLA locus, with DRB1 most and HLA-C fewest.

A multiplex PCR was run with 60 Vbeta primers and 13 Jbeta primers. This table comes from immunoSEQ multiplex PCR, and its TCRdb copy is limited to in-frame clones, with some not included. The sample has around 200,000 clones, around three quarters seen once. In regard to this clone: The antigen remains unidentified.

Sequenced input: PBMCs. The sequence came from a man aged 40-55 years in good health and CMV-seronegative.

The CDR3 loop is CASRLQVADEQFF. In DNA form, the CDR3 reads TGTGCCAGCAGACTACAGGTTGCGGATGAGCAGTTCTTC. V usage is TRBV6-6 and J usage is TRBJ2-1; possibly TRBD1 for D (5 bases). The CDR3 length is 13 residues. Germline V gives CDR1 MNHNY, CDR2 SVGAGI (reference sequence). Trimming pared 6 bases from V and 8 bases from J, leaving 14 bases between.